This record concerns one T cell receptor beta chain sequence. Its antigen specificity is not known. Base qualities are not recorded, but no much larger clone differs from it by a single base. TCRbeta CDR3 regions were amplified from genomic DNA using the immunoSEQ Assay, a bias-controlled multiplex PCR. The paper's processing steps were these. Within the assay, amplification of reference gene primers was used to estimate how many nucleated cells each sample contained. To quantify the absolute abundance of each unique TCRbeta CDR3 rearrangement, sequence reads were collapsed and filtered. For each sample, productive Simpson clonality was calculated by taking the square root of Simpson's diversity index across productive rearrangements. The source is immuneACCESS, and TCRdb retained only in-frame sequences with V and J called. Part of the clones is not carried over; for the studies checked, unresolved V genes explain less than half of this, and the remainder is unexplained. Clonal size and the V and J genes are those of that table, whereas D and trimming came from the DNA. This sample gives hundreds of thousands of clones in total; around 88% of them show up just once. The top ten hold 6% to 7% of the sample.

Participants in the prospective study were aged roughly 18 to 90 years, lived in some 24 United States geographic areas, and enrolled through a virtual design. In the prospective study, participants were assigned to cohorts based on the clinical history participants reported in a screening survey and a study questionnaire. ImmuneRACE Cohort 3 recovered participants were defined by two consecutive negative NP/OP PCR tests, healthcare professional clearance, or symptom resolution. Mobile phlebotomists in the prospective study collected whole blood, serum and a nasopharyngeal or oropharyngeal swab from every participant. Prospective study participants could optionally give additional blood draws and questionnaires over an approximately 2-month period. Blood samples from the prospective study were shipped frozen or at room temperature prior to DNA extraction. The data stem from a study of blood T cell repertoires in COVID-19 (dated by TCRdb to 2018 to 2021). Concerning the study at large: Samples from collaborators originated in the United States, Italy and Spain and spanned both the acute and convalescent phases of COVID-19. The prospective study material was composed of cDNA or gDNA derived from T cells, B-cell-depleted T cells, or PBMCs. The dataset comprised deeply sampled blood TCRbeta repertoires from subjects exposed to, actively infected with, or recovered from COVID-19. The repertoires were made available in a free public database intended to serve as a resource for research on the immune response to SARS-CoV-2. The samples were drawn from two sources: the first 160 participants of the ongoing ImmuneRACE study, and 950 to 1,500 subjects contributed by 6 global collaborators. Nearly every sample came with metadata listing a de-identified subject ID, COVID-19 status, age in years and sex. Where HLA class I and class II types were available, the types were taken from metadata supplied by the sample provider, not from assay-based typing.

Including the terminal cysteine and phenylalanine, the CDR3 comprises 13 residues. Kept here is only the CDR3 DNA, which spans 39 bases and is read in frame from base 1. Per the germline V gene (reference sequence), MNHEY is the CDR1 and SMNVEV is the CDR2. V and J are trimmed by 10 bases and 7 bases, and the gene matches miss 8 bases of the junction. Beyond this particular receptor, the publication reports: The quantity of clinical and demographic metadata differed by source and by participant and was supplied without curation.

This receptor was taken from a middle-aged woman who had recovered from COVID-19. The V gene is TRBV27 and the J gene is TRBJ2-3, and TRBD1 matches 10 of the central bases. The sequenced sample consisted of PBMCs or T cells enriched from blood (not recorded which). The CDR3 region has the sequence CATHDRGRNTQYF. The nucleotide sequence reads as follows: TGTGCCACACACGACAGGGGGCGAAATACGCAGTATTTT.